The rows below give T cell receptor beta chains drawn from one sample of a study of CD8+CD57+ T cells in acquired aplastic anemia. Each CDR3 protein gets one entry after TCRdb re-called the reads with MiXCR. The sample has roughly 190,000 distinct CDR3 sequences, approximately 48% seen once. Input material: sorted CD4+, CD8+, or CD8+CD57+ T cells (not recorded which) from PBMCs. These receptors all come from a human donor with aplastic anemia. Each CDR3 is given with its conserved first and last residue. Not all rows give a size; the values are once, few, many and, for expanded clones, a class.

clone size	V gene	CDR3 length	CDR3 protein
.	TRBV24-1	16	CATSDPGTGQEDEQFF
.	TRBV2	12	CASSLGQPKLFF
many	TRBV4-2	16	CASSRPGTGQGNEQFF
few	TRBV7-9	14	CASSLGQGGNTQYF
.	TRBV10-3	13	CATAGTPTYEQYF
.	TRBV13	15	CASSASGWHTGELFF
many	TRBV20-1	15	CSALRDTGGNQPQHF
many	TRBV25-1	21	CASSTHPGTSGRAGSYNEQFF
.	TRBV7-8	14	CASSLTGQGSPLHF
many	TRBV20-1	14	CSVIPGGDNYGYTF
many	TRBV5-1	14	CASSLDFPSYEQYF
.	TRBV25-1	18	CASSGVPGQGESAGEQYF
.	TRBV20-1	14	CSARVLTRGYEQYF
few	TRBV2	12	CAKGTEKDGYTF
.	TRBV10-3	14	CASSYTSGSYEQYF
.	TRBV10-3	13	CAISEFTDQPQHF